These T cell receptor beta chains were read from a single sample in a study of blood T cells in healthy people across ages. TCRdb passed the 5' RACE reads through MiXCR, listing each CDR3 protein once. The table includes around 690,000 distinct CDR3 sequences, 45% to 65% detected once. The sequencing input was blood. Receptors originate from a man aged 55-75 years in good health. CDR3s include the opening cysteine and the closing phenylalanine or tryptophan. Fields, in order: J gene, V gene, clone size, CDR3 length, D gene, CDR3 protein, CDR3 DNA. The D gene is left open where the match is weak. Rows may omit the clone size; those that give it use once, few, many or a size class.

>TRBJ2-5|TRBV4-1|few|16|TRBD2
CASSRLAEGNQETQYF
TGCGCCAGCAGCCGACTAGCCGAAGGAAACCAAGAGACCCAGTACTTC
>TRBJ2-1|TRBV29-1|few|14|TRBD1
CSGGQLLSYNEQFF
TGCAGCGGGGGACAGCTCCTCTCCTACAATGAGCAGTTCTTC
>TRBJ2-3|TRBV20-1|NA|12|NA
CSAPGGPGTQYF
TGCAGTGCCCCCGGGGGGCCCGGTACGCAGTATTTT
>TRBJ2-7|TRBV7-2|once|14|NA
CASSPTRPSYEQYF
TGTGCCAGCAGCCCGACTAGGCCGTCTTACGAGCAGTACTTC
>TRBJ2-3|TRBV7-2|NA|18|TRBD2
CASSLSGIAGLSTDTQYF
TGTGCCAGCAGCTTATCAGGGATAGCGGGACTCAGCACAGATACGCAGTATTTT
>TRBJ2-3|TRBV12-3/TRBV12-4|NA|16|NA
CASGGAGSASADTQYF
TGTGCCAGCGGCGGGGCAGGAAGTGCTAGCGCAGATACGCAGTATTTT
>TRBJ2-1|TRBV6-6|NA|14|NA
CASSAVRDPREQFF
TGTGCCAGCTCGGCGGTCAGGGACCCCAGGGAGCAGTTCTTC
>TRBJ2-1|TRBV4-2|few|16|NA
CASSQASGAAFNEQFF
TGTGCCAGCAGCCAAGCATCGGGGGCAGCCTTCAATGAGCAGTTCTTC
>TRBJ1-1|TRBV5-6|NA|13|NA
CASSNGINTEAFF
TGTGCCAGCAGTAACGGGATTAACACTGAAGCTTTCTTT
>TRBJ2-7|TRBV12-3/TRBV12-4|NA|14|TRBD2
CASSLPGLVGEQYF
TGTGCCAGCAGTTTGCCGGGACTAGTGGGCGAGCAGTACTTC